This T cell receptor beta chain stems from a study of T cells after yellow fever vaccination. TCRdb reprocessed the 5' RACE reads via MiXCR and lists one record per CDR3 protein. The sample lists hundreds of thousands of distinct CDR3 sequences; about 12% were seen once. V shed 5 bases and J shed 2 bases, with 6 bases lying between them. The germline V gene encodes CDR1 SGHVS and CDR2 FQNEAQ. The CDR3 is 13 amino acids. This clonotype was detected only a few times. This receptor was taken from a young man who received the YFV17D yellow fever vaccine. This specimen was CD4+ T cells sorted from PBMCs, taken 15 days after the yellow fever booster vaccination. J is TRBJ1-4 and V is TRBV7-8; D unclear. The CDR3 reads CASSHGTNEKLFF. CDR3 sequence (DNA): TGTGCCAGCAGCCACGGCACTAATGAAAAACTGTTTTTT.